What follows are 27 T cell receptor beta chains derived from one specimen sequenced in a study of CD8+ T cells in alopecia areata. As the sequencing template, cDNA was produced by extracting RNA and reverse transcribing it. TCRdb's table, derived via immunoSEQ multiplex PCR, lists solely in-frame clones and lacks some. The table has under 250,000 clones, approximately 57% seen once; the top ten hold roughly 1.5%. Sample treatment: oral pan-JAK inhibitor, 5-10 mg twice daily. The sequenced sample was CD4+ T cells sorted from blood, obtained at week 4, from a patient treated with tofacitinib. These receptors all come from a human donor with alopecia areata.

The chain couples TRBV11-2 to TRBJ1-4; no clear D. Germline V gene lookup returns CDR1 SGHAT and CDR2 FQNNGV. This CDR3 is 17 amino acids long. Deletions cut 5 bases from V and 8 bases from J, with 24 bases between. CDR3 coding DNA: TGTGCCAGCAGCCTAGGATCGCAGCCCTCGTCGGGGGAAAAACTGTTTTTT. Protein product: CASSLGSQPSSGEKLFF.

This clone was picked up a small number of times. This rearrangement joins TRBV27 to TRBJ1-1; D is perhaps TRBD1 (5 bases). V lost 6 bases to trimming and J lost 1 base, with 15 bases between them. This CDR3 has 15 residues. Germline V gene data show CDR1 as MNHEY and CDR2 as SMNVEV (reference sequence). The CDR3 DNA is TGTGCCAGCAGCTGGGGCCAGGGTACGAACACTGAAGCTTTCTTT. Amino acids: CASSWGQGTNTEAFF.

V gene TRBV29-1 combines with J gene TRBJ1-4, with TRBD1 as a possible D gene (5 bases). The V gene lost 0 bases and the J gene lost 5 bases, with 10 bases spanning the gap. Per the germline V gene, CDR1 is SQVTM and CDR2 is ANQGSEA. There are 14 residues in the CDR3. In nucleotides, the CDR3 is TGCAGCGTTGAAGAGGCAGGGTCGAATGAAAAACTGTTTTTT. Its translation is CSVEEAGSNEKLFF.

This chain links TRBV9 with TRBJ2-2, with D possibly matching TRBD2 (7 bases). The germline V gene has CDR1 SGDLS and CDR2 YYNGEE. The CDR3 consists of 15 residues. The ends were cut back, 4 bases at V and 6 bases at J, with 16 bases in the middle. This CDR3 is CASSSRGGYSGELFF. The CDR3 DNA reads TGTGCCAGCAGCTCAAGGGGGGGATACTCCGGGGAGCTGTTTTTT.

This clone was counted only a few times. The V gene is TRBV4-1, the J gene TRBJ2-7, with a possible D match to TRBD2 (6 bases). The CDR3 sequence is 13 residues long. With 1 base removed from V and 6 bases from J, the gap between germline ends came to 10 bases. In germline, CDR1 is MGHRA, CDR2 YSYEKL. In nucleotides, the CDR3 is TGCGCCAGCAGCCAAGGACTAGTGGGCGAGCAGTACTTC. Its translation: CASSQGLVGEQYF.

The chain carries TRBV23-1 and TRBJ2-3; possibly TRBD2 for D (5 bases). TRBV23-1 is labeled an ORF, and its function is uncertain. The V end was cut by 2 bases, the J end by 0 bases, with 9 bases between. The CDR3 is 15 amino acids. The CDR3 nucleotides read TGCGCCAGCAGTCAAGTCACTAGGAGCACAGATACGCAGTATTTT. Amino acid sequence: CASSQVTRSTDTQYF.

This clone was seen a handful of times. The chain combines TRBV9 with TRBJ2-5; D gene uncertain. The V end was cut by 0 bases, the J end by 5 bases, with 11 bases between. Germline V gene sequence: CDR1 SGDLS, CDR2 YYNGEE. The CDR3 sequence is 14 residues long. CDR3 sequence (DNA): TGTGCCAGCAGCGTAGCTCTGGGGTTGGAGACCCAGTACTTC. This codes for CASSVALGLETQYF.

This clone was observed a few times. The genes are TRBV11-2 and TRBJ2-3; no clear D. The CDR3 has 15 amino acids. V was trimmed by 5 bases and J by 1 base, leaving 13 bases between them. Germline values: CDR1 SGHAT, CDR2 FQNNGV. CDR3 coding DNA: TGTGCCAGCAGCCTCGGTGGCCAGGGCACAGATACGCAGTATTTT. This translates into CASSLGGQGTDTQYF.

The gene calls are TRBV9 and TRBJ2-1, with 10 bases lining up with TRBD2. The CDR3 extends over 15 amino acids. V lost 2 bases, J lost 6 bases, and 5 bases stayed unmatched. CDR1 and CDR2 (germline): SGDLS, YYNGEE. The CDR3 here is CASSVGTSEFNEQFF. CDR3 nucleotides: TGTGCCAGCAGCGTCGGGACTAGCGAATTCAATGAGCAGTTCTTC.

Only a few counts were recorded for this clone. The genes are TRBV29-1 and TRBJ1-4; D not resolved. The CDR3 spans 12 residues. The germline V and J ends were trimmed by 5 bases and 8 bases, with 12 bases remaining between them. CDR1 and CDR2 (germline): SQVTM, ANQGSEA. CDR3 nucleotide sequence: TGCAGCGTTTCAGCCGAGGAAGAAAAACTGTTTTTT. As protein: CSVSAEEEKLFF.

This chain links TRBV30 with TRBJ2-7; a possible D gene is TRBD1 (6 bases). The length of the CDR3 is 13 residues. Germline lookup yields CDR1 GTSNPN and CDR2 SVGIG (reference sequence). The ends were cut back, 7 bases at V and 2 bases at J, with 15 bases in the middle. Here the CDR3 reads CAYRTDMTYEQYF. The CDR3 nucleotides read TGTGCCTATAGGACAGATATGACCTACGAGCAGTACTTC. The full variable domain, rest sourced from reference TRBV30 and TRBJ2-7, is SQTIHQWPATLVQPVGSPLSLECTVEGTSNPNLYWYRQAAGRGLQLLFYSVGIGQISSEVPQNLSASRPQDRQFILSSKKLLLSDSGFYLCAYRTDMTYEQYFGPGTRLTVT.

V is TRBV7-2 and J is TRBJ1-4; D remains ambiguous. The V and J ends lost 2 bases and 8 bases respectively, with 6 bases between them. There are 12 residues in the CDR3. Germline V gene lookup returns CDR1 SGHTA and CDR2 FQGNSA. The CDR3 bases are TGTGCCAGCAGCTTAAACGGGGAAAAACTGTTTTTT. Encoded protein: CASSLNGEKLFF.

This clone was seen more than once but under ten times. The V gene is TRBV6-6, the J gene TRBJ2-1, with 9 positions matching TRBD1. The germline V gene has CDR1 MNHNY and CDR2 SVGAGI (reference sequence). The junction had 4 bases not matched to a gene; V was cut back by 1 base and J by 6 bases. The CDR3 runs to 15 residues. The CDR3 loop is CASSYLGQGFNEQFF. CDR3 bases: TGTGCCAGCAGTTACTTGGGACAGGGTTTCAATGAGCAGTTCTTC.

Only one count was recorded for this clone. The gene calls are TRBV27 and TRBJ1-2, with D possibly matching TRBD1 (6 bases). CDR3 length equals 15 residues. V dropped 2 bases and J dropped 8 bases, with 18 bases sitting between them. CDR1 and CDR2 (germline): MNHEY, SMNVEV (reference sequence). The CDR3 coding sequence is TGTGCCAGCAGTTTAGGGGGGACAATTCAGGCCGGCTACACCTTC. It codes for CASSLGGTIQAGYTF.

This sequence joins TRBV9 and TRBJ1-6; D is unclear. The V gene's germline CDR1 is SGDLS and CDR2 YYNGEE. With 3 bases removed from V and 9 bases from J, the gap between germline ends came to 10 bases. The CDR3 runs 13 residues. CDR3 amino acids: CASSAGAISPLHF. The CDR3 DNA reads as TGTGCCAGCAGCGCTGGTGCGATTTCACCCCTCCACTTT.

This clone has just a few counts. The J gene is TRBJ2-7, the V gene TRBV7-3, with D possibly being TRBD2 (5 bases). The CDR3 has 13 amino acids. In germline, CDR1 is SGHTA, CDR2 FQGTGA. Trimming cost V 5 bases and J 3 bases, with 11 bases left between them. The CDR3 spells CASSPTRGYEQYF. In DNA form, the CDR3 reads TGTGCCAGCAGCCCGACCCGGGGCTACGAGCAGTACTTC.

This chain links TRBV4-3 with TRBJ1-2; D is perhaps TRBD1 (5 bases). Per the germline V gene, CDR1 is LGHNA and CDR2 is YSLEER. Trimming took off 0 bases at V and 6 bases at J, with 14 bases between the two ends. The CDR3 loop spans 15 amino acids. CDR3 loop: CASSQDRGRVDGYTF. The CDR3 region has the DNA TGCGCCAGCAGCCAAGATAGGGGAAGGGTCGATGGCTACACCTTC.

The gene calls are TRBV29-1 and TRBJ1-1; weak D call: TRBD1 (6 bases). Trimming cost V 6 bases and J 3 bases, with 17 bases left between them. Germline V gene sequence: CDR1 SQVTM, CDR2 ANQGSEA. The CDR3 is 14 amino acids. The CDR3 DNA follows: TGCAGCGTCCTCACACGGGGGCTCTACACTGAAGCTTTCTTT. Translated, it gives CSVLTRGLYTEAFF. Filled out from reference TRBV29-1 and TRBJ1-1, the complete variable domain reads SAVISQKPSRDICQRGTSLTIQCQVDSQVTMMFWYRQQPGQSLTLIATANQGSEATYESGFVIDKFPISRPNLTFSTLTVSNMSPEDSSIYLCSVLTRGLYTEAFFGQGTRLTVV.

V gene TRBV20-1 combines with J gene TRBJ1-2, with D perhaps matching TRBD1 (5 bases). Trimming left V 6 bases short and J 8 bases short, with 13 bases between. The CDR3 runs to 11 residues. CDR1 is DFQATT and CDR2 is SNEGSKA in the germline V gene (reference sequence). Here the CDR3 reads CSASPGTGYTF. CDR3 nucleotides: TGCAGTGCCTCCCCAGGGACCGGCTACACCTTC.

V gene TRBV5-1 combines with J gene TRBJ2-7; maybe TRBD2 (5 bases). The length of the CDR3 is 14 residues. Germline CDR1 and CDR2: SGHRS and YFSETQ. V lost 0 bases, J lost 2 bases, and 9 bases lay in between. The CDR3 DNA is TGCGCCAGCAGCTTGGAGGCGGAGGCCTACGAGCAGTACTTC. This encodes CASSLEAEAYEQYF.

The chain is built from TRBV30 and TRBJ1-2; 8 positions match TRBD1. Losses at the gene ends were 7 bases for V and 2 bases for J; bases not matched to a gene: 3. The CDR3 runs to 12 residues. The germline gives CDR1 GTSNPN, CDR2 SVGIG (reference sequence). In DNA, the CDR3 is TGTGCCTTACACAGGGGGAACTATGGCTACACCTTC. It codes for CALHRGNYGYTF.

The chain employs TRBV11-2 and TRBJ1-1, with D unresolved. V dropped 0 bases and J dropped 12 bases, with 14 bases sitting between them. Germline values: CDR1 SGHAT, CDR2 FQNNGV. CDR3 size: 13 residues. CDR3 DNA: TGTGCCAGCAGCTTAGATCTGGGTCCTGAGACTTTCTTT. Translating gives CASSLDLGPETFF.

This clone was seen only a few times. The chain is built from TRBV7-2 and TRBJ1-5, with 7 bases matching TRBD1. From germline, CDR1 is SGHTA and CDR2 FQGNSA. The V segment lost 5 bases and the J segment 6 bases; nucleotides outside the gene matches: 4. There are 13 residues in the CDR3. The CDR3 here is CASSIRGVQPQHF. In DNA, the CDR3 is TGTGCCAGCAGCATCAGGGGGGTTCAGCCCCAGCATTTT.

The chain recombines TRBV6-4 with TRBJ2-3; the D gene is possibly TRBD1 (7 bases). V dropped 3 bases and J dropped 0 bases, with 10 bases sitting between them. The germline CDR1 and CDR2 sequences are MRHNA and SNTAGT. The CDR3 contains 15 residues. The CDR3 reads CASSEQGTSTDTQYF. CDR3 coding DNA: TGTGCCAGCAGTGAACAGGGGACTAGCACAGATACGCAGTATTTT.

This sequence joins TRBV6-1 and TRBJ2-2, with D uncertain. The germline V gene has CDR1 MNHNS and CDR2 SASEGT. V was trimmed by 7 bases and J by 0 bases, leaving 9 bases between them. This CDR3 has 14 residues. CDR3: CASTRRSNTGELFF. Here the CDR3 DNA reads TGTGCCAGCACGCGACGCTCGAACACCGGGGAGCTGTTTTTT.

J is TRBJ1-5 and V is TRBV30; TRBD1 matches 10 bases. Losses at the gene ends were 4 bases for V and 7 bases for J; bases not matched to a gene: 7. There are 14 residues in the CDR3. The germline CDR1 and CDR2 sequences are GTSNPN and SVGIG (reference sequence). The CDR3 reads CAWNRGQGLQPQHF. CDR3 bases: TGTGCCTGGAATCGGGGACAGGGGTTGCAGCCCCAGCATTTT.

This chain links TRBV10-3 with TRBJ1-5; D call uncertain. Deletions cut 7 bases from V and 5 bases from J, with 9 bases between. The germline V gene encodes CDR1 ENHRY and CDR2 SYGVKD. The CDR3 runs to 12 residues. CDR3 DNA: TGTGCCATCACAGACGGGGATCAGCCCCAGCATTTT. Protein product: CAITDGDQPQHF.